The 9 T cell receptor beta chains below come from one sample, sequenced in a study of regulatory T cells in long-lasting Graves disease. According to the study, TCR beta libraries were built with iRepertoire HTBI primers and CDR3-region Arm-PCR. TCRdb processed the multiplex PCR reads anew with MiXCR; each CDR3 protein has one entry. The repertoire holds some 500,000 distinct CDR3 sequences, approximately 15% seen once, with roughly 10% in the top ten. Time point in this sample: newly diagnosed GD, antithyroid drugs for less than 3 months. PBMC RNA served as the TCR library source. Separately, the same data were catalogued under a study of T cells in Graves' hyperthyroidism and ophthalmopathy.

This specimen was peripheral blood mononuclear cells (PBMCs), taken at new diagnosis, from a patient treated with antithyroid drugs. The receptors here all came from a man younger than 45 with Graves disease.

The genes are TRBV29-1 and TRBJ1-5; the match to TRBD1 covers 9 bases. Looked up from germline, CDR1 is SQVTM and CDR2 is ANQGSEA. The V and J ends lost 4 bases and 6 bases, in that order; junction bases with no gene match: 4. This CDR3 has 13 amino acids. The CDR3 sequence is CSVGTGEGQPQHF. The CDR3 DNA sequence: TGCAGCGTTGGGACAGGGGAAGGTCAGCCCCAGCATTTT.

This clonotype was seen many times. CDR3 protein: CASSLKQGAHYGYTF. CDR3 nucleotide sequence: TGTGCCAGCAGTTTAAAACAGGGGGCCCACTATGGCTACACCTTC. The chain is built from TRBV27 and TRBJ1-2; 9 bases line up with TRBD1. The CDR3 spans 15 residues. The V segment lost 2 bases and the J segment 3 bases; nucleotides outside the gene matches: 4. The germline CDR1 and CDR2 sequences are MNHEY and SMNVEV (reference sequence).

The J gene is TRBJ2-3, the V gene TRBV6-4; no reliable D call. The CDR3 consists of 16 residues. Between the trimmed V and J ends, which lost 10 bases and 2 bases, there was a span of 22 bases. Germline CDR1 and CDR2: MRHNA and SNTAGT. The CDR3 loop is CATLPGMAVTTDTQYF. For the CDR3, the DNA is TGTGCCACACTCCCTGGGATGGCAGTTACCACAGATACGCAGTATTTT.

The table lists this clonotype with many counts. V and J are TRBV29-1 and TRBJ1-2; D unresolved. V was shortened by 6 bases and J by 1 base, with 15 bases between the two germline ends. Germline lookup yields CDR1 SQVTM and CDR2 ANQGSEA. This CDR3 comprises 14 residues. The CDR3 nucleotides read TGCAGCGTCCTTGAGTCGAGTCTTAACTATGGCTACACCTTC. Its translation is CSVLESSLNYGYTF.

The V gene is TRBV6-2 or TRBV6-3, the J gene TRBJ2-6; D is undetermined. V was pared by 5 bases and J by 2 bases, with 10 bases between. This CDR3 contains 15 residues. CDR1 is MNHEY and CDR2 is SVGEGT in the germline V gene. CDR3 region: CASSRLSPGANVLTF. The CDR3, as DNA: TGTGCCAGCAGTCGACTGAGCCCTGGGGCCAACGTCCTGACTTTC.

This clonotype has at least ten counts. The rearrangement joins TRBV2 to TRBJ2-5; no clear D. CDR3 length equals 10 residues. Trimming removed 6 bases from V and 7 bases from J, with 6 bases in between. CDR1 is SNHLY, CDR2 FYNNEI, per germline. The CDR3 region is CASRDGTQYF. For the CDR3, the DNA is TGTGCCAGCAGGGACGGGACCCAGTACTTC. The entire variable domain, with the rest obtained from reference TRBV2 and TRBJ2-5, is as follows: EPEVTQTPSHQVTQMGQEVILRCVPISNHLYFYWYRQILGQKVEFLVSFYNNEISEKSEIFDDQFSVERPDGSNFTLKIRSTKLEDSAMYFCASRDGTQYFGPGTRLLVL.

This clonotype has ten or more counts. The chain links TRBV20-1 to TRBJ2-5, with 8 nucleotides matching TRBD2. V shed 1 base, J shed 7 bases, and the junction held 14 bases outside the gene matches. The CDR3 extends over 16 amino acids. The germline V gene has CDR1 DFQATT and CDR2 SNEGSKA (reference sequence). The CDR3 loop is CSARALAEGDGGTQYF. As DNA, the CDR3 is TGCAGTGCTAGAGCACTAGCGGAGGGCGATGGGGGGACCCAGTACTTC.

The CDR3 loop is CSARPGTAPTGELFF. The CDR3 DNA is TGCAGTGCTAGGCCGGGAACAGCACCAACCGGGGAGCTGTTTTTT. The gene calls are TRBV20-1 and TRBJ2-2, with D perhaps TRBD2 (5 bases). Trimming shortened V by 3 bases and J by 5 bases, and 16 bases separated the two germline ends. Germline V gene sequence: CDR1 DFQATT, CDR2 SNEGSKA (reference sequence). The CDR3 is 15 amino acids.

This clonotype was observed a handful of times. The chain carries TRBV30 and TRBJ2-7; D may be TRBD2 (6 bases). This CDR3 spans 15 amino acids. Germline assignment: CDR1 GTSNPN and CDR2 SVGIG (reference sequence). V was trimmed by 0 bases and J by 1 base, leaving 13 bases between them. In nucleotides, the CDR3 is TGTGCCTGGAGTGTACGGGGAGGACCTTCCTACGAGCAGTACTTC. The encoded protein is CAWSVRGGPSYEQYF.